This T cell receptor (beta chain) was sequenced during a study of regulatory T cells in long-lasting Graves disease. On the study more broadly: For a period under 3 months, newly diagnosed Graves' patients had taken antithyroid drugs.

Libraries of TCR beta came from iRepertoire HTBI primers plus Arm-PCR of CDR3 regions. TCRdb processed the multiplex PCR reads anew with MiXCR; each CDR3 protein has one entry. Of 600,000 to 650,000 distinct CDR3 sequences in the sample, about 16% were seen once. Between the trimmed V and J ends, which lost 7 bases and 2 bases, there was a span of 5 bases. From germline, CDR1 is MDHEN and CDR2 SYDVKM. The CDR3 totals 11 residues. Time point noted: newly diagnosed GD, antithyroid drugs for less than 3 months. Construction of the TCR library relied on RNA isolated from PBMCs. The peripheral blood volume drawn was 7.5 to 9.5 milliliters, and it was collected into EDTA tubes. The table lists this clonotype with many counts. The data were also submitted as part of a second study, on T cells in Graves' hyperthyroidism and ophthalmopathy. That source reports: Used for diagnoses were clinical symptoms, serum thyroxine and TRAb, thyroid ultrasound and orbital computed tomography. Blood also showed most of the thyroid clonotypes that were expanded above 0.001.

The chain combines TRBV28 with TRBJ1-2; D is unclear. Material: peripheral blood mononuclear cells (PBMCs), obtained at new diagnosis, from a patient treated with antithyroid drugs. The sequence was collected from a woman aged 25 to 39 with Graves disease. CDR3 in DNA: TGTGCCAGCAAACAGAACTATGGCTACACCTTC. Amino acids: CASKQNYGYTF.